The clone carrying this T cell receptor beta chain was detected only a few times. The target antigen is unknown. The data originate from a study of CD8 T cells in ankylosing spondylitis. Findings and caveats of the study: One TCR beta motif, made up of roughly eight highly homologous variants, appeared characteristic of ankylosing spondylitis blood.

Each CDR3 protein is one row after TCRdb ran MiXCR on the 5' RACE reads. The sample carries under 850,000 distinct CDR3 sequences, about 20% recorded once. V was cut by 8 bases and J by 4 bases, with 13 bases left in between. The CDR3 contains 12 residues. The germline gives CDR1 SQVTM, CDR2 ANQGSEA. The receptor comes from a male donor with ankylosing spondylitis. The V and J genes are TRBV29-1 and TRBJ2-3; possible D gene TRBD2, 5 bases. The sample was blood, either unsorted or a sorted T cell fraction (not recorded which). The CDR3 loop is CSLAGGADTQYF. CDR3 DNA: TGCAGCCTCGCGGGTGGGGCAGATACGCAGTATTTT.